This note documents a single T cell receptor (beta chain) sequence. Its antigen is undetermined. This sample stems from a study of T cell responses to AZD1222 COVID-19 vaccine. Study as a whole: Pooling was applied to second doses at about 4 or about 12 weeks.

Assay: immunoSEQ multiplex PCR; the TCRdb copy retains only in-frame clones and omits some. The data show roughly 81,000 clones, 80% to 90% seen once. V was pared by 0 bases and J by 7 bases, with 12 bases of the junction left unmatched. The CDR3 is 17 amino acids. Germline V gives CDR1 SGHRS, CDR2 YFSETQ. General study results and limits: A mostly white British donor set with more females was recruited, and clonal diversity was possibly underestimated. Breadth and depth of Spike-specific TCRs rose after two AZD1222 doses. Nearly half of spike-specific TCRs reportedly target variant regions that are unmutated in the B.1.351 and B.1.1.7 variants.

Sequences were derived from peripheral blood, sampled on day 0 of AZD1222 vaccination. This clonotype was obtained from an adult in good health. This rearrangement joins TRBV5-1 to TRBJ1-4; 7 bases agree with TRBD1. CDR3 coding DNA: TGCGCCAGCAGCTTGGAAGCGTTGAGGGGGCTGGGTGAAAAACTGTTTTTT. Amino acids: CASSLEALRGLGEKLFF.